These 5 T cell receptor beta chains came from one sample sequenced in a study of identical twins. TCRdb passed the 5' RACE reads through MiXCR, listing each CDR3 protein once. The repertoire includes 700,000 or so distinct CDR3 sequences, over 8.5% of them detected once, and around 0.95% sits in the top ten. The data also belong to a second study, concerning yellow fever vaccine responses in identical twins.

The sequenced material came from PBMCs. All receptors derive from a young woman in good health.

In its sample, this clonotype was seen once. A much larger clonotype is one base distant, so this may be a read error. This sequence joins TRBV12-3 or TRBV12-4 and TRBJ2-7; no clear D gene. The CDR3 runs 14 residues. The germline V and J ends were trimmed by 6 bases and 3 bases, with 15 bases remaining between them. This CDR3 reads CASRVRGSLYEQYF. CDR3 DNA: TGTGCCAGCAGGGTTCGAGGTAGCCTCTACGAGCAGTACTTC.

This clonotype showed up many times. The chain combines TRBV29-1 with TRBJ1-2; D gene ambiguous. The V and J ends lost 5 bases and 6 bases respectively, with 4 bases between them. The CDR3 length is 9 residues. Per germline, CDR1 SQVTM and CDR2 ANQGSEA. CDR3 coding DNA: TGCAGCGTTAGTGATGGCTACACCTTC. The encoded protein is CSVSDGYTF.

The rearrangement joins TRBV28 to TRBJ1-2; D is unclear. There are 14 residues in the CDR3. Per the germline V gene, CDR1 is MDHEN and CDR2 is SYDVKM. V shed 7 bases and J shed 0 bases, with 12 bases lying between them. As DNA, the CDR3 is TGTGCCAGCACCGAGGACCCATCTAACTATGGCTACACCTTC. This codes for CASTEDPSNYGYTF.

The chain combines TRBV12-3 or TRBV12-4 with TRBJ1-1; D might be TRBD1 (6 bases). The CDR3 runs to 15 residues. The V gene lost 2 bases and the J gene lost 2 bases, with 12 bases spanning the gap. CDR3 in amino acids: CASSLNRDVNTEAFF. The CDR3 bases are TGTGCCAGCAGTTTAAACAGGGACGTCAACACTGAAGCTTTCTTT.

This clonotype has more than one count but fewer than ten. V usage is TRBV12-3 or TRBV12-4 and J usage is TRBJ2-6, with 8 bases lining up with TRBD1. The length of the CDR3 is 19 residues. The trim removed 3 bases at V and 1 base at J, leaving 11 bases unmatched. The CDR3 DNA sequence: TGTGCCAGCAGTTTTACAGGGGGTCAGTCAGCTTCTGGGGCCAACGTCCTGACTTTC. This translates into CASSFTGGQSASGANVLTF.